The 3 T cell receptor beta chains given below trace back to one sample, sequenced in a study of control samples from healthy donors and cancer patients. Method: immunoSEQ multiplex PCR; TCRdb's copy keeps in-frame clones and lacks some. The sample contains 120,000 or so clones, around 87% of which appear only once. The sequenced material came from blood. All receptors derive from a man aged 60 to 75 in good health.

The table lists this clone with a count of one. The CDR3 here is CASSLDWGNEKLFF. For the CDR3, the DNA is TGTGCCAGCAGCCTCGACTGGGGTAATGAAAAACTGTTTTTT. This chain uses TRBV7-8 with TRBJ1-4; no reliable D call. Germline V gene data show CDR1 as SGHVS and CDR2 as FQNEAQ. This CDR3 spans 14 amino acids. V shed 5 bases and J shed 4 bases, with 11 bases lying between them. The full variable domain, rest sourced from reference TRBV7-8 and TRBJ1-4, is GAGVSQSPRYKVAKRGQDVALRCDPISGHVSLFWYQQALGQGPEFLTYFQNEAQLDKSGLPSDRFFAERPEGSVSTLKIQRTQQEDSAVYLCASSLDWGNEKLFFGSGTQLSVL.

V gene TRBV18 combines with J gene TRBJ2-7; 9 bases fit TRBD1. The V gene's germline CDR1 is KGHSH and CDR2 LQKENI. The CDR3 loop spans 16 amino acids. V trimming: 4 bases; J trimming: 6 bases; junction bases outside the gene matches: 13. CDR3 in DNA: TGTGCCAGCTCACTTCAGACAGGGGGAGGGTTGAGCGAGCAGTACTTC. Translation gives CASSLQTGGGLSEQYF.

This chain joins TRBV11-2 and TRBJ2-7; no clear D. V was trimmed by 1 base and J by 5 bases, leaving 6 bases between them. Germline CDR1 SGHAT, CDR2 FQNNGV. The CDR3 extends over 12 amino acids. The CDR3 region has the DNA TGTGCCAGCAGCTTAGCTGCTAACGAGCAGTACTTC. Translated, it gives CASSLAANEQYF.